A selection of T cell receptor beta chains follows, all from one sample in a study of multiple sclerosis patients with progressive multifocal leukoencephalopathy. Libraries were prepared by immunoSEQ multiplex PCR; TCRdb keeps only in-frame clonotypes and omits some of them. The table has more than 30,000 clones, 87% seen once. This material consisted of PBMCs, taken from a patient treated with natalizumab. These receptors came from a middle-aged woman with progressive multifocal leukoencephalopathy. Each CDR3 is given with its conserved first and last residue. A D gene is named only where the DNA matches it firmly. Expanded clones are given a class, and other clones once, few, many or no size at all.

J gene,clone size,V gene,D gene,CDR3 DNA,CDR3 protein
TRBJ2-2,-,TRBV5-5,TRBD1,TGTGCCAGCAGCTTGGGGGACAGGGGACGAACCGGGGAGCTGTTTTTT,CASSLGDRGRTGELFF
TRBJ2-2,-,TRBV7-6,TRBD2,TGTGCCAGCAGCCAAGGACTAGCGGGAGTCGGGGAGCTGTTTTTT,CASSQGLAGVGELFF
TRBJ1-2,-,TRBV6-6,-,TGTGCCAGCAGTGACCCGGCAGGTCCTTATTATGGCTACACCTTC,CASSDPAGPYYGYTF
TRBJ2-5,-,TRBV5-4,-,TGTGCCAGCAGATCGTCGGCCAGGACCCAAGAGACCCAGTACTTC,CASRSSARTQETQYF
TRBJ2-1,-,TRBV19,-,TGTGCCAGTAGTCTCAGCGGAGCAGAATACAATGAGCAGTTCTTC,CASSLSGAEYNEQFF
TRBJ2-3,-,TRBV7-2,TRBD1,TGTGCCAGCAGCTTAGGGACAGGGCCAGTCACGCAGTATTTT,CASSLGTGPVTQYF
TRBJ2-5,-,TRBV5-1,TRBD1,TGCGCCAGCAGCGTGGGGACAGTGGAGACCCAGTACTTC,CASSVGTVETQYF
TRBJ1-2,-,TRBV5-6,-,TGTGCCAGCAGCTTCGGGGGGCTCGGCTACACCTTC,CASSFGGLGYTF
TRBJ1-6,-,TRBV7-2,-,TGTGCCAGCAGCCCGGGAGGTTCACCTAGATCACCCCTCCACTTT,CASSPGGSPRSPLHF
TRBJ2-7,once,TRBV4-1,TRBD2,TGCGCCAGCAGCCAGGAGCCTGGGACTAGCGGTGCCTACGAGCAGTACTTC,CASSQEPGTSGAYEQYF
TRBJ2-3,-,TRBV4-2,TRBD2,TGTGCCAGCAGCCAAATAGCGGGGGGCCCAGATACGCAGTATTTT,CASSQIAGGPDTQYF
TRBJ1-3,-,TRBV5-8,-,TGTGCCAGCCGGGGACCGGCTGGAAACACCATATATTTT,CASRGPAGNTIYF
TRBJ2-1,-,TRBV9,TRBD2,TGTGCCAGCAGCCTGAGCATGCAGCGGGGGGAGCAGTTCTTC,CASSLSMQRGEQFF
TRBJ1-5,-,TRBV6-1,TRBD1,TGTGCCAGCAGTGAAGACAGGGGTAGCAATCAGCCCCAGCATTTT,CASSEDRGSNQPQHF
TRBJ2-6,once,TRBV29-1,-,TGCAGCGCAAACCCAGGGTCTGGGGCCAACGTCCTGACTTTC,CSANPGSGANVLTF
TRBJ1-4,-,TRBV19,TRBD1,TGTGCCAGTAGTCCGGGACAGACTAATGAAAAACTGTTTTTT,CASSPGQTNEKLFF
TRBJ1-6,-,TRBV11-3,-,TGTGCCAGCAGCTTAGGACGGTACAATAATTCACCCCTCCACTTT,CASSLGRYNNSPLHF
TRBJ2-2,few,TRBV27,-,TGTGCCAGCACCTCCCGGCTTAGGCAGGGGAACACCGGGGAGCTGTTTTTT,CASTSRLRQGNTGELFF
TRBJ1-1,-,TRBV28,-,TGTGCCAGCAGTACCCTTCCCGTTGGGGACACTGAAGCTTTCTTT,CASSTLPVGDTEAFF
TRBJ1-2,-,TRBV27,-,TGTGCCAGCAGTTCAAATTGGGCAGACTATGGCTACACCTTC,CASSSNWADYGYTF